This T cell receptor (beta chain) was retrieved from a study of beta chain features in type 1 diabetes. General study points: Compared with healthy donors, patients appeared to share more similar naive, central memory and regulatory TCRB repertoires. Moderately but significantly shorter TCRB CDR3s were found in Type 1 diabetes patients in all four CD4+ subsets.

This clone has only a few counts. Its cognate antigen is unknown. Sequencing targeted expressed TCRB transcripts, as all isolated RNA had been reverse transcribed. Method: immunoSEQ multiplex PCR; TCRdb's copy keeps in-frame clones and lacks some. This sample has 310,000 or so clones, with 7% to 10% found just once. The CDR3 extends over 17 amino acids. Unmatched junction bases numbered 15, after V lost 4 bases and J lost 3 bases. Per the germline V gene, CDR1 is SGHRS and CDR2 is YFSETQ. The sample was central memory CD4+ T cells from blood. The chain combines TRBV5-1 with TRBJ2-7, with 8 bases lining up with TRBD2. This sequence originates from a young man with type 1 diabetes. The CDR3 DNA reads as TGCGCCAGCAGCCTAACGAACGTCGGGACTAGGCTCTACGAGCAGTACTTC. Its protein product is CASSLTNVGTRLYEQYF. Filled out from reference TRBV5-1 and TRBJ2-7, the complete variable domain reads KAGVTQTPRYLIKTRGQQVTLSCSPISGHRSVSWYQQTPGQGLQFLFEYFSETQRNKGNFPGRFSGRQFSNSRSEMNVSTLELGDSALYLCASSLTNVGTRLYEQYFGPGTRLTVT.